This TCR beta chain was recorded in a study of T cell responses to AZD1222 COVID-19 vaccine. Study outcomes and limitations: Across spike, vaccine-associated CD4 TCRs were found, dominant at 160-218 and 743-854. Just five or six AZD1222 recipients were seropositive at baseline. Donors in the cohort were predominantly white British and more often female, and clonal diversity was possibly underestimated.

The repertoire was sequenced with immunoSEQ multiplex PCR; TCRdb's copy has only in-frame clones and lacks some. The data contain around 99,000 clones, over 80% of them singletons. In the case of this clone: Its matching antigen is unknown.

Germline V lookup: CDR1 SGHTA, CDR2 FQGNSA. The CDR3 loop spans 14 amino acids. The V gene end was trimmed by 6 bases and the J gene end by 0 bases; junction bases not matched to a gene: 4. This rearrangement joins TRBV7-2 to TRBJ2-7; the match to TRBD2 covers 8 bases. The sequence derives from an adult who received the AZD1222 COVID-19 vaccine. The sequencing here drew on peripheral blood, taken 28 days after the second AZD1222 dose. CDR3 sequence: CASSRTSGSYEQYF. The CDR3 DNA sequence: TGTGCCAGCAGTCGAACTAGCGGCTCCTACGAGCAGTACTTC.